The next 14 T cell receptor beta chains were all read from a single sample in a study of blood T cell repertoires in COVID-19. Clones were read by immunoSEQ multiplex PCR, and TCRdb kept only the in-frame ones, dropping some. Altogether about 280,000 clones are present, approximately 90% being singletons, with the ten largest covering about 4.2%. The sample comprised peripheral blood. These receptors originate from a man between 40 and 49 years old with acute or convalescent COVID-19.

V gene TRBV2 combines with J gene TRBJ2-2; D is possibly TRBD1 (5 bases). The length of the CDR3 is 15 residues. Trimming left V 6 bases short and J 1 base short, with 12 bases between. The germline V gene has CDR1 SNHLY and CDR2 FYNNEI. The CDR3 region has the DNA TGTGCCAGCAGCCCCCGGACATGGAACACCGGGGAGCTGTTTTTT. Translated, it gives CASSPRTWNTGELFF.

Details on this clone: This may arise from a read error, as a much more abundant clone is one base away. The chain joins TRBV6-5 to TRBJ1-1; D gene unclear. The CDR3 has 13 amino acids. The germline CDR1 and CDR2 sequences are MNHEY and SVGAGI. The V end lost 6 bases, the J end lost 0 bases, and 8 bases lay between the germline ends. CDR3: CASRRALNTEAFF. The CDR3 nucleotides read TGTGCCAGCAGGAGAGCCCTGAACACTGAAGCTTTCTTT.

The chain uses TRBV30 and TRBJ1-1; D perhaps matches TRBD1 (5 bases). CDR1 is GTSNPN, CDR2 SVGIG, per germline (reference sequence). V was shortened by 6 bases and J by 2 bases, with 16 bases between the two germline ends. CDR3 length: 14 amino acids. The CDR3 bases are TGTGCCTGCAAAGGTCTAGGGGCCAACACTGAAGCTTTCTTT. Translation: CACKGLGANTEAFF.

The chain links TRBV5-1 to TRBJ2-7; 7 bases are a match to TRBD2. Trimming removed 1 base from V and 1 base from J; junction bases left unmatched: 2. From germline, CDR1 is SGHRS and CDR2 YFSETQ. There are 14 residues in the CDR3. The CDR3 protein is CASSLSGGSYEQYF. The CDR3 coding sequence is TGCGCCAGCAGCTTGTCCGGGGGGTCCTACGAGCAGTACTTC.

The CDR3 DNA reads TGTGCCTGGAGTCTTCTAGCGGGGGGCCCCAGCTCCTACAATGAGCAGTTCTTC. Amino acid sequence: CAWSLLAGGPSSYNEQFF. The gene calls are TRBV30 and TRBJ2-1, with 11 bases aligning to TRBD2. The V segment lost 2 bases and the J segment 0 bases; nucleotides outside the gene matches: 9. This CDR3 is 18 amino acids long. Germline V gene sequence: CDR1 GTSNPN, CDR2 SVGIG (reference sequence).

This rearrangement joins TRBV12-3 or TRBV12-4 to TRBJ2-2; maybe TRBD1 (6 bases). This CDR3 has 10 residues. Trimming stripped 8 bases from V and 10 bases from J, with 8 bases between. The CDR3 protein is CASGGEELFF. CDR3 in DNA: TGTGCCAGCGGGGGCGAGGAGCTGTTTTTT.

The V call is TRBV19, the J call TRBJ1-4; D might be TRBD1 (6 bases). Germline V gives CDR1 LNHDA, CDR2 SQIVND (reference sequence). V lost 3 bases and J 5 bases, leaving 16 bases between the germline ends. The CDR3 consists of 16 residues. This chain's CDR3 is CASSIDTGQVNEKLFF. The CDR3 coding sequence is TGTGCCAGTAGTATTGATACGGGACAAGTGAATGAAAAACTGTTTTTT.

This clone showed up just a few times. The chain uses TRBV3-1 (or the pseudogene TRBV3-2) and TRBJ1-1; tentative D call: TRBD1 (5 bases). Germline-derived CDR1 and CDR2 are LGHDT and YNNKEL (reference sequence). V lost 0 bases and J 0 bases, leaving 14 bases between the germline ends. The CDR3 is made up of 17 amino acids. The CDR3: CASSQERGGYMNTEAFF. CDR3 sequence (DNA): TGTGCCAGCAGCCAAGAAAGGGGCGGCTATATGAACACTGAAGCTTTCTTT.

The genes are TRBV6-5 and TRBJ1-2; D unresolved. Between the trimmed V and J ends, which lost 10 bases and 4 bases, there was a span of 16 bases. This CDR3 comprises 13 residues. CDR1 is MNHEY, CDR2 SVGAGI, per germline. This chain's CDR3 is CATGTRSAYGYTF. CDR3 bases: TGTGCCACTGGTACGCGGTCCGCCTATGGCTACACCTTC.

The chain joins TRBV6-5 to TRBJ2-7; 8 bases are shared with TRBD2. The CDR3 covers 14 residues. V lost 2 bases and J lost 1; bases outside the gene matches: 1. The germline V gene encodes CDR1 MNHEY and CDR2 SVGAGI. CDR3 in DNA: TGTGCCAGCAGTTACCGGGGGGGTTCCTACGAGCAGTACTTC. Its protein product is CASSYRGGSYEQYF.

The rearrangement uses TRBV5-1 and TRBJ2-1; a possible D gene is TRBD2 (6 bases). This CDR3 region has 13 residues. Trimming stripped 2 bases from V and 5 bases from J, with 8 bases between. The germline V gene has CDR1 SGHRS and CDR2 YFSETQ. CDR3 residues: CASSFGGNNEQFF. The CDR3 nucleotides read TGCGCCAGCAGCTTTGGGGGGAACAATGAGCAGTTCTTC.

The rearrangement links TRBV6-5 to TRBJ1-6; D not resolved. Per the germline V gene, CDR1 is MNHEY and CDR2 is SVGAGI. The ends were cut back, 2 bases at V and 10 bases at J, with 18 bases in the middle. The CDR3 is 16 residues long. CDR3 sequence (DNA): TGTGCCAGCAGTTACGGGCCGGCTATTCGGGGATCACCCCTCCACTTT. Protein: CASSYGPAIRGSPLHF.

The chain has TRBV24-1 and TRBJ2-3, with TRBD1 matching over 9 bases. The CDR3 has 16 amino acids. J lost 5 bases, V lost 6 bases, and 11 bases had no gene match. Germline V CDR1 and CDR2: KGHDR, SFDVKD. For the CDR3, the DNA is TGTGCCACCAGTATTACGGGGACAGGGAGGGAAGATACGCAGTATTTT. It is translated as CATSITGTGREDTQYF.

V usage is TRBV6-1 and J usage is TRBJ1-2, with unresolved D. The germline V and J ends were trimmed by 3 bases and 5 bases, with 25 bases remaining between them. The CDR3 extends over 18 amino acids. Germline loops: CDR1 MNHNS, CDR2 SASEGT. The CDR3 bases are TGTGCCAGCAGTGATTGGTGGAGGTCACCCCACCTTGGGTATGGCTACACCTTC. Amino acids: CASSDWWRSPHLGYGYTF.